The clone carrying this T cell receptor (beta chain) was detected only a few times. The antigen is undetermined. TCRdb reprocessed the RT-PCR reads with MiXCR, giving one entry per CDR3 protein. In the table there are 650,000 to 800,000 distinct CDR3 sequences, 18% of which are singletons. These data belong to a study of response to subunit inactivated influenza vaccine. Study-wide points: The authors put forward the suggestion that each seasonal influenza vaccination may bring in only a limited number of new T cells.

The specimen comprised PBMCs from blood, sampled about 5 days after vaccination. The source of this sequence is a man between 50 and 59 years old who received an inactivated influenza vaccine.

Written as DNA, the CDR3 is TGTGCCACCAGCAGAGATCTCACCTACGAGCAGTACTTC. Protein: CATSRDLTYEQYF. This chain joins TRBV15 and TRBJ2-7, with unresolved D. Per the germline V gene, CDR1 is LNHNV and CDR2 is YYDKDF (reference sequence). V shed 0 bases and J shed 2 bases, with 5 bases lying between them. This CDR3 comprises 13 residues.